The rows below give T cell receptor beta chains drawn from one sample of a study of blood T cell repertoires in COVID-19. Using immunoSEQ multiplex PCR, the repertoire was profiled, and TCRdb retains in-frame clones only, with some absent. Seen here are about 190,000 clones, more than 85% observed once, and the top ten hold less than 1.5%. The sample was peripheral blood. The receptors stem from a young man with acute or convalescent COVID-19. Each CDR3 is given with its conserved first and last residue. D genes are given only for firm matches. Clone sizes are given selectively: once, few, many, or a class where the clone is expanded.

TGTGCCAGCAGCTTTCTCCAGGGGAACGAGCAGTACTTC | CASSFLQGNEQYF | TRBJ2-7 | - | - | TRBV5-5
TGTGCCAGCAGTGTTGAAGGACGCGCCGCGGGGGGCACTGAAGCTTTCTTT | CASSVEGRAAGGTEAFF | TRBJ1-1 | - | - | TRBV2
TGTGCCAGCAGCTCCGGGACAGGATCGTACGGAAACACCATATATTTT | CASSSGTGSYGNTIYF | TRBJ1-3 | TRBD1 | - | TRBV5-5
TGTGCCAGCAGCCCTTCGACTCCTAACTACACCTTC | CASSPSTPNYTF | TRBJ1-2 | - | - | TRBV11-2
TGTGCCAGCAAAGGGCGGGGGGCTGGAGATACGCAGTATTTT | CASKGRGAGDTQYF | TRBJ2-3 | TRBD2 | - | TRBV28
TGTGCCAGCAGCGTAGATATATACACTGAAGCTTTCTTT | CASSVDIYTEAFF | TRBJ1-1 | - | - | TRBV9
TGTGCCAGCATGGAGCTAACGGGGATAGAGACCCAGTACTTC | CASMELTGIETQYF | TRBJ2-5 | - | once | TRBV3-1/TRBV3-2
TGTGCCAGCAGCGTAGCGGGGGGGGCCTCGGGTGAGCAGTTCTTC | CASSVAGGASGEQFF | TRBJ2-1 | TRBD2 | - | TRBV9
TGCGCCAGCAGCCACCCCGCAGGGGGCGACTATGGCTACACCTTC | CASSHPAGGDYGYTF | TRBJ1-2 | TRBD1 | - | TRBV4-1
TGTGCCAGCAGCCAAGTGGCTATGGGGGCTGGTGGCTACACCTTC | CASSQVAMGAGGYTF | TRBJ1-2 | - | few | TRBV3-1/TRBV3-2
TGCGCCAGCAGCTTGGCCAGCAACAGCTTCTACGAGCAGTACTTC | CASSLASNSFYEQYF | TRBJ2-7 | - | - | TRBV5-1
TGCGCCAGCAGCTTGGGCGGGGGCCCGGACAATAGCGACGAGCAGTACTTC | CASSLGGGPDNSDEQYF | TRBJ2-7 | - | - | TRBV5-1
TGTGCCAGCAGCTTAGGAAATAGCGGGAGGGCCTATGATACGCAGTATTTT | CASSLGNSGRAYDTQYF | TRBJ2-3 | TRBD2 | - | TRBV11-3
TGTGCCTGGAGTGAAGGGGGAGGCAATCAGCCCCAGCATTTT | CAWSEGGGNQPQHF | TRBJ1-5 | - | - | TRBV30
TGTGCCAGCAGTCGAGACAGGGGTAATGAAAAACTGTTTTTT | CASSRDRGNEKLFF | TRBJ1-4 | TRBD1 | few | TRBV6-5
TGTGCCAGCAGCCGATCCGGGACTTTCACCGGGGAGCTGTTTTTT | CASSRSGTFTGELFF | TRBJ2-2 | - | - | TRBV11-3
TGTGCCAGCGGCATTACCACTGAAGCTTTCTTT | CASGITTEAFF | TRBJ1-1 | - | once | TRBV27
TGTGCCAGCACTATTTATGGAGGGGGGGCAGCTTTCTTT | CASTIYGGGAAFF | TRBJ1-1 | - | - | TRBV28
TGCGCCAGCAGCTTGGGGCAGCGGGGCTTCGGCGAGCAGTACTTC | CASSLGQRGFGEQYF | TRBJ2-7 | TRBD2 | few | TRBV5-1
TGTGCCAGCAGCTTGCGACAGGGGTTGGAAACTGAAGCTTTCTTT | CASSLRQGLETEAFF | TRBJ1-1 | TRBD1 | - | TRBV5-6
TGCGCCAGCAGCTTGGTCCCAGGGCAGAACACTGAAGCTTTCTTT | CASSLVPGQNTEAFF | TRBJ1-1 | - | - | TRBV5-1
TGCAGTGCTAGTCCAGCGGGGGTGCTCTCAGATACGCAGTATTTT | CSASPAGVLSDTQYF | TRBJ2-3 | TRBD2 | - | TRBV20-1
TGTGCCATCAGTTTGGACAGGGGCGGCTACACCTTC | CAISLDRGGYTF | TRBJ1-2 | TRBD1 | few | TRBV10-3
TGCGCCAGCAGCTCACACAACTCTGGAAACACCATATATTTT | CASSSHNSGNTIYF | TRBJ1-3 | - | - | TRBV4-1
TGTGCCAGCAGCCCACTAGCGGGAGAAAGGAATAATGAGCAGTTCTTC | CASSPLAGERNNEQFF | TRBJ2-1 | TRBD2 | - | TRBV5-4
TGTGCCAGCAGTGACGGAGGATCCCTTACCCAGCCCCAGCATTTT | CASSDGGSLTQPQHF | TRBJ1-5 | - | - | TRBV2
TGTGCCATCAGCGCAGGAGAAAAGGGGGCGCTGAACAATGAGCAGTTCTTC | CAISAGEKGALNNEQFF | TRBJ2-1 | TRBD1 | - | TRBV10-3
TGTGCCAGCAGCAACCAACTGACTCAGGGTGGCACTGAAGCTTTCTTT | CASSNQLTQGGTEAFF | TRBJ1-1 | - | - | TRBV7-3
TGTGCCAGCAGCCAAGGACAGGGAAAGTTCTTC | CASSQGQGKFF | TRBJ2-1 | TRBD1 | - | TRBV3-1/TRBV3-2
TGTGCCAGCAGCAAAAACTGGGCCCCGCAGAATGAGCAGTTCTTC | CASSKNWAPQNEQFF | TRBJ2-1 | - | - | TRBV28
TGTGCCAGCAGTCCGGGGGGTGCCCGGACTGAAGCTTTCTTT | CASSPGGARTEAFF | TRBJ1-1 | - | - | TRBV27
TGCAGTGCTAGTGGGACTAGCTTCCATGAGCAGTTCTTC | CSASGTSFHEQFF | TRBJ2-1 | TRBD2 | - | TRBV20-1
TGTGCCAGCAGCTTAGTCCTTACTAGCGGGCGAGCCAAAAACATTCAGTACTTC | CASSLVLTSGRAKNIQYF | TRBJ2-4 | TRBD2 | - | TRBV11-2
TGCGCCAGCAGCCTCGAGGGGGCCGGGGAGCTGTTTTTT | CASSLEGAGELFF | TRBJ2-2 | - | - | TRBV4-1
TGTGCCAGCACTGACAGGCGCCCCTACGAGCAGTACTTC | CASTDRRPYEQYF | TRBJ2-7 | - | few | TRBV28
TGTGCCAGCAGTTTACGGGTTGTGGTTAGCTCCTACGAGCAGTACTTC | CASSLRVVVSSYEQYF | TRBJ2-7 | - | - | TRBV28
TGCGCCAGCAGCTCTTGGCAGAACACTGAAGCTTTCTTT | CASSSWQNTEAFF | TRBJ1-1 | - | - | TRBV5-1
TGTGCCAGCAGCTTAGATCCCCCCTACCGAAAACTGTTTTTT | CASSLDPPYRKLFF | TRBJ1-4 | - | - | TRBV7-9
TGCAGCGTTGGCACAGGGGGAAAATGGGAGCAGTTCTTC | CSVGTGGKWEQFF | TRBJ2-1 | TRBD1 | - | TRBV29-1
TGTGCCAGCAGCACGGGGAGGCAGCCCTATAGCAATCAGCCCCAGCATTTT | CASSTGRQPYSNQPQHF | TRBJ1-5 | - | - | TRBV5-4
TGTGCCAGCAGGAAGGACAGGGCCCAAGAGACCCAGTACTTC | CASRKDRAQETQYF | TRBJ2-5 | TRBD1 | - | TRBV6-5